Listed below are T cell receptor beta chains from one sample, sequenced in a study of blood T cell repertoires in COVID-19. This table comes from immunoSEQ multiplex PCR, and its TCRdb copy is limited to in-frame clones, with some not included. This sample yields 290,000 or so clones, of which 85% to 90% are seen a single time; 1% to 1.5% belongs to the top ten. Sequencing used peripheral blood. All receptors come from a man aged 65 to 79 with acute or convalescent COVID-19. Both conserved end residues are part of each CDR3. Part of the rows lack a size; the others show once, few, many or a class for expanded clones.

CDR3 protein	clone size	V gene	J gene
CASSLGSIAVNIQYF	-	TRBV7-8	TRBJ2-4
CSVEGTSSPGELFF	few	TRBV29-1	TRBJ2-2
CASSAPSGEPNTEAFF	-	TRBV5-1	TRBJ1-1
CAWTQYNEKLFF	-	TRBV30	TRBJ1-4
CAWSEGAVNQPQHF	-	TRBV30	TRBJ1-5
CASSTLGRGYSNQPQHF	-	TRBV6-2/TRBV6-3	TRBJ1-5
CASSLGRRGEQYF	-	TRBV7-2	TRBJ2-7
CASSRRIAETQYF	-	TRBV6-5	TRBJ2-5
CATSDLGGSGTQYF	-	TRBV24-1	TRBJ2-3
CATSETGAGGETQYF	-	TRBV24-1	TRBJ2-5
CATSDLTSGGYEQFF	-	TRBV24-1	TRBJ2-1
CASSLMRADTQYF	-	TRBV11-3	TRBJ2-3
CAISDGGRRVYEQYF	-	TRBV10-3	TRBJ2-7
CASSLEDRQTQYF	-	TRBV5-1	TRBJ2-5
CASSLTLGARGYTF	once	TRBV27	TRBJ1-2
CATSDLNGLGSTGELFF	-	TRBV24-1	TRBJ2-2
CASSQEGGSYNEQFF	once	TRBV4-2	TRBJ2-1
CASSLNKGGGETQYF	-	TRBV7-2	TRBJ2-5
CASSLNRYEQYF	-	TRBV7-2	TRBJ2-7
CASSIGQAHTSEAFF	-	TRBV19	TRBJ1-1
CSVEDPGQGNTGELFF	-	TRBV29-1	TRBJ2-2
CATSDLGLAGGFHGELFF	-	TRBV24-1	TRBJ2-2
CATSRIAGTNTGELFF	-	TRBV15	TRBJ2-2
CASSYSTGVFAGELDNEQFF	once	TRBV6-2/TRBV6-3	TRBJ2-1
CAWNKQGTTEAFF	few	TRBV30	TRBJ1-1
CARLGTELTLIRQETQYF	once	TRBV21-1	TRBJ2-5
CASSPFLPGSSYEQYF	-	TRBV6-6	TRBJ2-7
CASSTGGLAAQEMAQYF	once	TRBV5-4	TRBJ2-5
CASSPDSTGWDSPLHF	-	TRBV5-5	TRBJ1-6
CASSPNRVSGNTIYF	-	TRBV7-8	TRBJ1-3
CASSRGGNYGYTF	-	TRBV12-3/TRBV12-4	TRBJ1-2
CASSITQGAAEAFF	-	TRBV19	TRBJ1-1
CASSQDRGRDTQYF	-	TRBV4-2	TRBJ2-3
CASSTGLVGRRGRGGEQFF	-	TRBV5-1	TRBJ2-1
CATSREELEGYEQYF	-	TRBV15	TRBJ2-7
CASNIKNIQYF	-	TRBV12-3/TRBV12-4	TRBJ2-4
CATSDPATSTGELFF	-	TRBV24-1	TRBJ2-2
CAISEEAGFTKDTQYF	-	TRBV10-3	TRBJ2-3